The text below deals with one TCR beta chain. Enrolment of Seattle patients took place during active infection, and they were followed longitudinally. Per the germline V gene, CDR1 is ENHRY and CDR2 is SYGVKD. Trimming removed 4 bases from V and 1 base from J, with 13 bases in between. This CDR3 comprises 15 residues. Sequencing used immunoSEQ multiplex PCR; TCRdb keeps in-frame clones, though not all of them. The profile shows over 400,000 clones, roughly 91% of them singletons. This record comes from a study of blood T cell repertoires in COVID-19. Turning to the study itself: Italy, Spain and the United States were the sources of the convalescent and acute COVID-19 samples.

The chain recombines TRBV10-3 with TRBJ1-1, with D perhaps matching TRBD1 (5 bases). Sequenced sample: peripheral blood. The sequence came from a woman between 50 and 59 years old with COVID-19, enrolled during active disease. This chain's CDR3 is CAISGPTRANTEAFF. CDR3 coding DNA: TGTGCCATCAGTGGTCCGACCAGGGCGAACACTGAAGCTTTCTTT.